This T cell receptor (beta chain) comes out of a study of graft-versus-host responses after intestinal transplantation. Turning to the study itself: After anti-thymocyte globulin induction, recipients took tacrolimus and steroids for around three years.

Study observations and caveats: Among recipient marrow samples, GvH clones were found; some appeared first in ileum or blood.

As for this clone: Its antigen is currently unknown.

The table came from immunoSEQ multiplex PCR; TCRdb's copy has only in-frame clones and leaves some out. Among under 100,000 clones listed, over 85% were seen once. Sequencing used unstimulated CD8+ T cells sorted from spleen or lymph node cells, obtained before transplant. The source of this sequence is a human donor who was the organ donor for an intestinal transplant.

The CDR3 loop reads CASSGLASTDTQYF. The DNA of the CDR3 is TGTGCCAGCAGTGGGTTAGCTAGCACAGATACGCAGTATTTT. The chain uses TRBV2 and TRBJ2-3; D gene unclear. Trimming pared 4 bases from V and 0 bases from J, leaving 8 bases between. Germline-derived CDR1 and CDR2 are SNHLY and FYNNEI. The length of the CDR3 is 14 residues.